The 18 T cell receptor beta chains reported below all come from one sample, sequenced in a study of blood T cell repertoires in COVID-19 (dated by TCRdb to 2020 to 2021). Libraries were made using the immunoSEQ multiplex PCR assay. Held by TCRdb, this immuneACCESS table contains in-frame sequences only and omits some clones. Under half of the omission traces to an unresolved V gene where checked; the cause of the rest is unknown. Here the sample has approximately 64,000 clones; roughly 88% occur a single time. The ten largest clones capture roughly 40% of the sample. The source material was peripheral blood. These receptors originate from a woman aged 55-69 years with COVID-19, enrolled during active disease.

The chain joins TRBV2 to TRBJ1-5, with a tentative D call TRBD1 (6 bases). The V and J ends lost 9 bases and 0 bases respectively, with 12 bases between them. Per germline, CDR1 SNHLY and CDR2 FYNNEI. The CDR3 sequence is 14 residues long. The CDR3 loop is CASRRTDSNQPQHF. In DNA, the CDR3 is TGTGCCAGTCGGAGGACAGATAGCAATCAGCCCCAGCATTTT.

This rearrangement joins TRBV12-3 or TRBV12-4 to TRBJ1-5; no firm D call. This CDR3 comprises 13 residues. The V gene lost 3 bases and the J gene lost 7 bases, with 10 bases spanning the gap. In nucleotides, the CDR3 is TGTGCCAGCAGTTTTGAGGTTACCCAGCCCCAGCATTTT. It yields the protein CASSFEVTQPQHF.

The chain combines TRBV7-2 with TRBJ2-7; TRBD1 matches at 9 bases. The length of the CDR3 is 18 residues. Trimming cost V 5 bases and J 1 base; bases outside gene matches: 15. Germline CDR1 SGHTA, CDR2 FQGNSA. CDR3 amino acids: CASSLQGQGPPTSYEQYF. The DNA for the CDR3 is TGTGCCAGCAGCCTACAGGGACAGGGACCCCCCACGTCCTACGAGCAGTACTTC.

This clone was observed a handful of times. The gene calls are TRBV3-1 (or the pseudogene TRBV3-2) and TRBJ1-2, with 7 bases lining up with TRBD1. CDR3 size: 14 residues. In germline, CDR1 is LGHDT, CDR2 YNNKEL (reference sequence). V shed 4 bases, J shed 1 base, and the junction held 3 bases outside the gene matches. The CDR3 coding sequence is TGTGCCAGCAGCCGGACAGGAGTTAACTATGGCTACACCTTC. This codes for CASSRTGVNYGYTF.

This chain connects TRBV19 to TRBJ2-3; TRBD1 matches 10 bases. The V gene end was trimmed by 4 bases and the J gene end by 6 bases; junction bases not matched to a gene: 10. The CDR3 runs to 16 residues. Germline-derived CDR1 and CDR2 are LNHDA and SQIVND (reference sequence). The CDR3 DNA follows: TGTGCCAGTAGTAACCCGGGGACAGGGGCGTCGGATACGCAGTATTTT. Its translation is CASSNPGTGASDTQYF.

This chain connects TRBV4-3 to TRBJ1-5; D perhaps matches TRBD1 (5 bases). Trimming removed 0 bases from V and 3 bases from J, with 9 bases in between. The CDR3 runs 15 residues. Germline V gives CDR1 LGHNA, CDR2 YSLEER. This CDR3 reads CASSQETAINQPQHF. The CDR3 region has the DNA TGCGCCAGCAGCCAAGAGACAGCGATCAATCAGCCCCAGCATTTT.

This clone has a count of ten or more. This chain links TRBV9 with TRBJ1-2, with D uncertain. Germline CDR1 reads SGDLS; CDR2 reads YYNGEE. Trimming pared 0 bases from V and 4 bases from J, leaving 13 bases between. This CDR3 region has 15 residues. CDR3 sequence (DNA): TGTGCCAGCAGCGTAGGTAGGGAGGTACGCTATGGCTACACCTTC. This translates into CASSVGREVRYGYTF.

The chain links TRBV7-2 to TRBJ1-1; D remains ambiguous. CDR1 and CDR2 from the germline V gene are SGHTA and FQGNSA. Trimming removed 2 bases at V and 2 bases at J, with 15 bases between. This CDR3 has 16 amino acids. CDR3 amino acids: CASSLLTLAVNTEAFF. For the CDR3, the DNA is TGTGCCAGCAGCTTATTAACCCTGGCAGTCAACACTGAAGCTTTCTTT. Variable domain in full (rest from reference TRBV7-2 and TRBJ1-1): GAGVSQSPSNKVTEKGKDVELRCDPISGHTALYWYRQSLGQGLEFLIYFQGNSAPDKSGLPSDRFSAERTGGSVSTLTIQRTQQEDSAVYLCASSLLTLAVNTEAFFGQGTRLTVV.

This chain connects TRBV9 to TRBJ1-6; 7 positions agree with TRBD1. This CDR3 contains 16 residues. With 4 bases clipped from V and 9 bases from J, the junction kept 13 bases outside the gene matches. Germline values: CDR1 SGDLS, CDR2 YYNGEE. CDR3 DNA: TGTGCCAGCAGCCCGTCAGGGGGATCGGTTCCTTCACCCCTCCACTTT. This encodes CASSPSGGSVPSPLHF.

The V call is TRBV19, the J call TRBJ1-5, with D possibly being TRBD1 (5 bases). This CDR3 is built from 15 residues. Germline CDR1 reads LNHDA; CDR2 reads SQIVND (reference sequence). V shed 7 bases and J shed 6 bases, with 19 bases lying between them. This CDR3 is CASKEAGLTVQPQHF. In nucleotides, the CDR3 is TGTGCCAGTAAAGAAGCAGGGTTAACGGTTCAGCCCCAGCATTTT.

The chain has TRBV29-1 and TRBJ1-1; 8 bases are shared with TRBD1. The CDR3 runs to 12 residues. V gave up 6 bases and J gave up 1 base; unmatched junction bases: 1. Germline CDR1 is SQVTM and CDR2 is ANQGSEA. The CDR3 region is CSVDRENTEAFF. CDR3 bases: TGCAGCGTGGACAGGGAGAACACTGAAGCTTTCTTT.

V is TRBV30 and J is TRBJ2-5, with D maybe TRBD2 (6 bases). The ends were cut back, 0 bases at V and 5 bases at J, with 10 bases in the middle. The CDR3 covers 13 residues. Germline-derived CDR1 and CDR2 are GTSNPN and SVGIG (reference sequence). In nucleotides, the CDR3 is TGTGCCTGGAGTGTAAAGGGAGGCGAGACCCAGTACTTC. It encodes CAWSVKGGETQYF.

The chain uses TRBV4-3 and TRBJ1-2; D is ambiguous. The CDR3 consists of 15 residues. Trimming shortened V by 0 bases and J by 4 bases, and 12 bases separated the two germline ends. The V gene's germline CDR1 is LGHNA and CDR2 YSLEER. DNA of the CDR3: TGCGCCAGCAGCCAAGATCTCGGGGTGGCCTATGGCTACACCTTC. This translates into CASSQDLGVAYGYTF.

The genes are TRBV28 and TRBJ1-6; 9 bases align to TRBD1. CDR3 length: 16 amino acids. Germline CDR1 and CDR2: MDHEN and SYDVKM. The junction had 12 bases not matched to a gene; V was cut back by 6 bases and J by 9 bases. CDR3 sequence reads: CASRPTGGAYGSPLHF. The CDR3 DNA is TGTGCCAGCAGACCTACAGGGGGCGCTTATGGTTCACCCCTCCACTTT.

The chain employs TRBV7-9 and TRBJ2-2, with 8 bases lining up with TRBD1. CDR3 length: 16 amino acids. V shed 5 bases and J 1 base; nucleotides not matched to a gene: 6. The germline gives CDR1 SEHNR, CDR2 FQNEAQ (reference sequence). The CDR3 spells CASSPLGTGNTGELFF. Written as DNA, the CDR3 is TGTGCCAGCAGCCCCCTTGGGACAGGGAACACCGGGGAGCTGTTTTTT.

This CDR3 reads CASSQAFSGANVLTF. CDR3 nucleotides: TGTGCCAGCAGCCAGGCTTTCTCTGGGGCCAACGTCCTGACTTTC. The rearrangement joins TRBV5-4 to TRBJ2-6; unclear D gene. Germline assignment: CDR1 SGHNT and CDR2 YYREEE (reference sequence). The CDR3 is made up of 15 amino acids. V lost 4 bases, J lost 0 bases, and 8 bases lay in between.

This chain links TRBV12-3 or TRBV12-4 with TRBJ1-6; 9 bases are shared with TRBD1. Losses at the gene ends were 6 bases for V and 14 bases for J; bases not matched to a gene: 5. The CDR3 runs to 12 residues. The CDR3 protein is CASRLTGGALHF. The CDR3 nucleotides read TGTGCCAGCAGGCTGACAGGGGGGGCCCTCCACTTT.

The chain joins TRBV7-6 to TRBJ1-1, with unresolved D. V was cut by 6 bases and J by 3 bases, with 11 bases left in between. This CDR3 spans 13 amino acids. Germline CDR1 reads SGHVS; CDR2 reads FNYEAQ. Here the CDR3 reads CASSSLLDTEAFF. As DNA, the CDR3 is TGTGCCAGCAGTTCCCTCTTAGACACTGAAGCTTTCTTT.